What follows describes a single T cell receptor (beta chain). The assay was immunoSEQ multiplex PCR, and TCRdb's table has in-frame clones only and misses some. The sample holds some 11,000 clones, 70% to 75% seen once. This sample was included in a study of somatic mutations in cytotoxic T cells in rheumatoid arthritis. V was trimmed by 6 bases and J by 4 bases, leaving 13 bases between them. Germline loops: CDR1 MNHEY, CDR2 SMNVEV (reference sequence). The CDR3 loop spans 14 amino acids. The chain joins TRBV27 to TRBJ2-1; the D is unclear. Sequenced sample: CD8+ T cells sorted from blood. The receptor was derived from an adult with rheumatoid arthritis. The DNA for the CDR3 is TGTGCCAGCAGCCATTCTACGGGTTACAATGAGCAGTTCTTC. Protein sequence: CASSHSTGYNEQFF.